This T cell receptor beta chain was found in a study of CD8+ T cells in alopecia areata. For the study at large: Patients received oral tofacitinib, 5 to 10 mg twice daily, for moderate-to-severe alopecia areata. Disease severity was quantified as SALT score of affected scalp area.

Following extraction, RNA underwent reverse transcription to cDNA, which served as the sequencing template. Generated by immunoSEQ multiplex PCR, the TCRdb table keeps only in-frame clones and is missing some. There are some 190,000 clones in the sample; roughly 60% occur only once, and just over 1% lies in the top ten. Sample treatment: oral pan-JAK inhibitor, 5-10 mg twice daily. Germline V gives CDR1 LGHNA, CDR2 YSLEER. V was clipped by 4 bases and J by 6 bases; unmatched bases: 1. The CDR3 loop spans 14 amino acids. The sequence derives from a human donor with alopecia areata. The starting material was CD4+ T cells sorted from blood, obtained at week 24, from a patient treated with tofacitinib. The chain has TRBV4-3 and TRBJ1-6; 9 nucleotides agree with TRBD1. CDR3 in DNA: TGCGCCAGCAGCCCGGACAGGGGTAATTCACCCCTCCACTTT. This codes for CASSPDRGNSPLHF.